These 20 T cell receptor beta chains were sequenced from one sample in a study of type 1 regulatory T cells. These receptors' targets are unknown. TCRdb re-called the reads with MiXCR, one entry per CDR3 protein. The sample has 60,000 to 70,000 distinct CDR3 sequences; about 50% are singletons. The sample comprised cultured non-Tr1 T cells, either the whole culture or a sorted T cell fraction (not recorded which). Source of these receptors: a human donor in good health.

The CDR3 protein is CATSRDKAGGQETQYF. In DNA form, the CDR3 reads TGTGCCACCAGCAGAGATAAAGCGGGGGGGCAAGAGACCCAGTACTTC. The chain links TRBV15 to TRBJ2-5, with 10 bases aligning to TRBD2. CDR3 length: 16 residues. The ends lost 0 bases at V and 2 bases at J; junction bases unmatched: 3. Germline values: CDR1 LNHNV, CDR2 YYDKDF (reference sequence).

This clonotype appeared a single time. This sequence joins TRBV20-1 and TRBJ2-7, with TRBD1 matching 8 bases. V lost 4 bases and J lost 2; bases outside the gene matches: 7. The CDR3 extends over 14 amino acids. Per germline, CDR1 DFQATT and CDR2 SNEGSKA (reference sequence). The CDR3: CSAKGTGFTYEQYF. The DNA of the CDR3 is TGCAGTGCTAAGGGGACAGGCTTTACCTACGAGCAGTACTTC.

As concerns this clonotype: The conserved closing phenylalanine or tryptophan is absent in this CDR3, likely reflecting a read error. The limits of the CDR3 on the DNA are not certain, so only TCRdb's listed CDR3 is given. The chain recombines TRBV7-2 with TRBJ2-7; TRBD1, the table's D call, lacks a check against the DNA. The CDR3 extends over 11 residues, inclusive of both ends. From germline, CDR1 is SGHTA and CDR2 FQGNSA. The CDR3 is CASSRQGAPIY.

The chain couples TRBV7-9 to TRBJ1-1, with unresolved D. V lost 6 bases, J lost 4 bases, and 9 bases lay in between. The CDR3 has 12 residues. Germline assignment: CDR1 SEHNR and CDR2 FQNEAQ (reference sequence). The CDR3 spells CASRGSGTEAFF. The CDR3 DNA is TGTGCCAGCAGGGGTAGTGGCACTGAAGCTTTCTTT.

This clonotype came up once. V and J are TRBV7-2 and TRBJ1-2, with D possibly TRBD1 on 6 matching bases. Germline V gene sequence: CDR1 SGHTA, CDR2 FQGNSA. V was trimmed by 5 bases and J by 0 bases, leaving 19 bases between them. The CDR3 is made up of 17 amino acids. The CDR3 nucleotides read TGTGCCAGCAGCCTCATACTAAAAACAGGGTCTAACTATGGCTACACCTTC. Protein: CASSLILKTGSNYGYTF.

This chain links TRBV20-1 with TRBJ1-6; D is ambiguous. Per the germline V gene, CDR1 is DFQATT and CDR2 is SNEGSKA (reference sequence). Trimming left V 0 bases short and J 7 bases short, with 13 bases between. CDR3 length: 15 residues. Here the CDR3 reads CSARDHRIGNSPLHF. CDR3 bases: TGCAGTGCTAGAGATCACCGGATTGGGAATTCACCCCTCCACTTT.

This sequence joins TRBV12-3 or TRBV12-4 and TRBJ2-2; no firm D call. Trimming took off 5 bases at V and 4 bases at J, with 14 bases between the two ends. CDR3 length equals 15 residues. CDR3 DNA: TGTGCCAGCAGTCTCCGTAGTGCCGGCACCGGGGAGCTGTTTTTT. Translated, it gives CASSLRSAGTGELFF.

The chain employs TRBV20-1 and TRBJ2-7; 7 positions agree with TRBD2. V trimming: 2 bases; J trimming: 1 base; junction bases outside the gene matches: 5. CDR3 size: 14 residues. The germline V gene has CDR1 DFQATT and CDR2 SNEGSKA (reference sequence). The CDR3: CSARREGWSYEQYF. CDR3 sequence (DNA): TGCAGTGCTAGAAGGGAGGGGTGGTCCTACGAGCAGTACTTC.

As for this clonotype: A read error is possible here, since a much larger clone lies one base away. CDR3 protein: CSARGAGARETQYF. The CDR3 DNA reads as TGCAGTGCTAGAGGGGCAGGGGCGCGTGAGACCCAGTACTTC. J is TRBJ2-5 and V is TRBV20-1, with D possibly matching TRBD1 (6 bases). With 1 base removed from V and 5 bases from J, the gap between germline ends came to 14 bases. Looked up from germline, CDR1 is DFQATT and CDR2 is SNEGSKA (reference sequence). CDR3 size: 14 residues.

The chain joins TRBV12-3 or TRBV12-4 to TRBJ1-2; maybe TRBD1 (5 bases). The CDR3 covers 14 residues. V lost 5 bases and J 7 bases, leaving 17 bases between the germline ends. The CDR3 here is CASSIHTGPGGYTF. For the CDR3, the DNA is TGTGCCAGCAGTATACACACAGGCCCGGGTGGCTACACCTTC.

This clonotype was picked up a small number of times. The gene calls are TRBV29-1 and TRBJ1-1; no definite D call. This CDR3 is built from 11 residues. Between the trimmed V and J ends, which lost 2 bases and 10 bases, there was a span of 11 bases. In germline, CDR1 is SQVTM, CDR2 ANQGSEA. The CDR3 reads CSVEYSFLAFF. The DNA for the CDR3 is TGCAGCGTTGAATATAGTTTTTTAGCTTTCTTT. Full variable domain (rest looked up from reference TRBV29-1 and TRBJ1-1): SAVISQKPSRDICQRGTSLTIQCQVDSQVTMMFWYRQQPGQSLTLIATANQGSEATYESGFVIDKFPISRPNLTFSTLTVSNMSPEDSSIYLCSVEYSFLAFFGQGTRLTVV.

This clonotype was seen a handful of times. The chain has TRBV20-1 and TRBJ1-1; D uncertain. This CDR3 comprises 13 residues. Germline V gene data show CDR1 as DFQATT and CDR2 as SNEGSKA (reference sequence). V was shortened by 1 base and J by 0 bases, with 6 bases between the two germline ends. CDR3 nucleotides: TGCAGTGCTAGAGGGCCGCTGAACACTGAAGCTTTCTTT. Its translation is CSARGPLNTEAFF.

The chain joins TRBV7-2 to TRBJ1-2, with D uncertain. V lost 2 bases to trimming and J lost 13 bases, with 14 bases between them. Germline values: CDR1 SGHTA, CDR2 FQGNSA. The length of the CDR3 is 12 residues. Here the CDR3 reads CASSLRAGLATF. The DNA of the CDR3 is TGTGCCAGCAGCTTAAGGGCAGGCCTTGCCACCTTC.

J is TRBJ2-5 and V is TRBV20-1, with D perhaps being TRBD1 or TRBD2 (5 bases each). Germline V gives CDR1 DFQATT, CDR2 SNEGSKA (reference sequence). The germline V and J ends were trimmed by 3 bases and 1 base, with 9 bases remaining between them. The CDR3 runs to 13 residues. CDR3 loop: CSASRGTQETQYF. Here the CDR3 DNA reads TGCAGTGCTAGCAGAGGGACCCAAGAGACCCAGTACTTC.

The table lists this clonotype with a few counts. The CDR3 DNA reads as TGTGCCAGCAGTTCCGGGGCCAACGTCCTGACTTTC. Its protein product is CASSSGANVLTF. The V and J genes are TRBV12-3 or TRBV12-4 and TRBJ2-6; no reliable D call. The germline V and J ends were trimmed by 4 bases and 4 bases, with 2 bases remaining between them. The CDR3 has 12 residues.

The chain uses TRBV4-3 and TRBJ2-7; a possible D gene is TRBD1 (5 bases). The V gene lost 0 bases and the J gene lost 2 bases, with 14 bases spanning the gap. Germline-derived CDR1 and CDR2 are LGHNA and YSLEER. This CDR3 has 16 amino acids. CDR3 nucleotides: TGCGCCAGCAGCCAAGATGCGGACACACGGACCTACGAGCAGTACTTC. Protein product: CASSQDADTRTYEQYF.

This clonotype was detected once. This sequence joins TRBV19 and TRBJ2-2; D might be TRBD1 or TRBD2, each matching 5 bases. CDR1 is LNHDA and CDR2 is SQIVND in the germline V gene (reference sequence). The V end was cut by 1 base, the J end by 5 bases, with 23 bases between. CDR3 size: 19 residues. The CDR3 DNA is TGTGCCAGTAGTATAGGGAAAGGGGACCCCTATTACCGGACCGGGGAGCTGTTTTTT. Amino acid sequence: CASSIGKGDPYYRTGELFF.

This clonotype was observed a few times. The gene calls are TRBV7-2 and TRBJ2-1; D is possibly TRBD2 (5 bases). Germline CDR1 SGHTA, CDR2 FQGNSA. Trimming cost V 5 bases and J 2 bases, with 13 bases left between them. The CDR3 covers 15 residues. The CDR3 reads CASSQSGVPYNEQFF. The CDR3 nucleotides are TGTGCCAGCAGCCAGTCCGGGGTCCCCTACAATGAGCAGTTCTTC.

The chain is built from TRBV7-8 and TRBJ2-3; 10 bases line up with TRBD1. After removal of 5 bases from V and 4 bases from J, the junction contained 9 bases not matched to a gene. In germline, CDR1 is SGHVS, CDR2 FQNEAQ. This CDR3 has 16 residues. The CDR3 DNA follows: TGTGCCAGCAGCGACGGGGGACAGGGGTTCTCAGATACGCAGTATTTT. Amino acid sequence: CASSDGGQGFSDTQYF.

CDR3 in DNA: TGTGCCAGCTCACCACCGTCCCGGACGCGGGACTATGGCTACACCTTC. Translated: CASSPPSRTRDYGYTF. The rearrangement links TRBV18 to TRBJ1-2, with no clear D. V lost 0 bases and J 3 bases, leaving 14 bases between the germline ends. The CDR3 length is 16 residues. Germline-derived CDR1 and CDR2 are KGHSH and LQKENI.